Listed below are T cell receptor beta chains from one sample, sequenced in a study of blood T cell repertoires in COVID-19. Here immunoSEQ multiplex PCR was the method, and the copy in TCRdb shows in-frame clones only, minus some. The table records about 220,000 clones, 80% to 90% of them present only once. Material: peripheral blood. All receptors come from a man in his forties with acute or convalescent COVID-19. CDR3s include the opening cysteine and the closing phenylalanine or tryptophan. The order of the fields is J gene, clone size, V gene, D gene, CDR3 DNA, CDR3 protein. A D gene is named only where the DNA matches it firmly. For some rows the clone size is stated as once, few or many, or as a class when expanded; others skip it.

TRBJ2-1 | once | TRBV27 | . | TGTGCCAGCAGTTCCAGGGGTTACAATGAGCAGTTCTTC | CASSSRGYNEQFF
TRBJ2-7 | once | TRBV12-3/TRBV12-4 | . | TGTGCCAGCAGTTTATCCGCCTACGAGCAGTACTTC | CASSLSAYEQYF
TRBJ2-3 | . | TRBV19 | . | TGTGCCAGTAGTATGGGCCTGAGCACAGATACGCAGTATTTT | CASSMGLSTDTQYF
TRBJ2-7 | . | TRBV7-9 | TRBD2 | TGTGCCAGCAGCCCACGGGAGGGCTACGAGCAGTACTTC | CASSPREGYEQYF
TRBJ1-6 | once | TRBV5-4 | TRBD1 | TGTGCCAGCAGCTGGGGGACAGTCGATAATTCACCCCTCCACTTT | CASSWGTVDNSPLHF
TRBJ2-7 | . | TRBV27 | TRBD1 | TGTGCCAGCAGTTTATCGCCGAGACTGACAGGGGGGGTCTACGAGCAGTACTTC | CASSLSPRLTGGVYEQYF
TRBJ2-2 | . | TRBV24-1 | TRBD1 | TGTGCCACGAGCCCTACGGGACAGGGGAGGACCGGGGAGCTGTTTTTT | CATSPTGQGRTGELFF
TRBJ2-1 | . | TRBV6-5 | . | TGTGCCAGCAGCTACTTGACAGGCCATCGCAACAATGAGCAGTTCTTC | CASSYLTGHRNNEQFF
TRBJ2-3 | . | TRBV2 | . | TGTGCCAGCAGTGGTGTCAGGCGATACACAGATACGCAGTATTTT | CASSGVRRYTDTQYF
TRBJ2-1 | . | TRBV27 | TRBD2 | TGTGCCAGCAGTTTATTGGGGGAGGGCAATGAGCAGTTCTTC | CASSLLGEGNEQFF
TRBJ2-7 | . | TRBV24-1 | . | TGTGCCACCAGTGATTTGATCGAGAAGGGACAACACTACGAGCAGTACTTC | CATSDLIEKGQHYEQYF
TRBJ2-1 | once | TRBV11-1 | TRBD2 | TGTGCCAGCAGCTTCCATAGGACTAGCGGGTTACAGTTCTTC | CASSFHRTSGLQFF
TRBJ2-2 | . | TRBV6-6 | TRBD1 | TGTGCCAGCCATCGCTTAGGGACAGGGGACACCGGGGAGCTGTTTTTT | CASHRLGTGDTGELFF
TRBJ2-7 | few | TRBV3-1/TRBV3-2 | . | TGTGCCAGCAGCCCCCTATCGGGATGGTACGAGCAGTACTTC | CASSPLSGWYEQYF
TRBJ1-3 | . | TRBV18 | . | TGTGCCAGCTCACCTGGACAGCTGAGCTCTGGAAACACCATATATTTT | CASSPGQLSSGNTIYF
TRBJ1-5 | . | TRBV6-5 | . | TGTGCCAGCAGTCAGAACAGGGACCGGGGGCCCCAGCATTTT | CASSQNRDRGPQHF
TRBJ1-1 | . | TRBV2 | . | TGTGCCAGCAGTGAAGGGGGCCCCGGCACTGAAGCTTTCTTT | CASSEGGPGTEAFF
TRBJ2-3 | . | TRBV7-3 | . | TGTGCCAGCAGCGGAAACGGGGGAGCAACAGATACGCAGTATTTT | CASSGNGGATDTQYF
TRBJ2-5 | . | TRBV13 | TRBD1 | TGTGCCAGCAGCGTGGACAGGGGAACCCAAGAGACCCAGTACTTC | CASSVDRGTQETQYF
TRBJ1-2 | . | TRBV18 | TRBD1 | TGTGCCAGCTCACCATTCGGACAGGGGACTAACTATGGCTACACCTTC | CASSPFGQGTNYGYTF
TRBJ1-1 | . | TRBV28 | . | TGTGCCAGCAGTCCGGCTTCGGATCCGGGGGACACTGAAGCTTTCTTT | CASSPASDPGDTEAFF
TRBJ2-5 | . | TRBV7-9 | . | TGTGCCAGCACCACCTCCCGGGAAAATCCAGAGACCCAGTACTTC | CASTTSRENPETQYF
TRBJ2-7 | . | TRBV6-5 | TRBD2 | TGTGCCAGCAGTTTTGGGACTAGCGGGACCGAGCAGTACTTC | CASSFGTSGTEQYF
TRBJ2-7 | . | TRBV6-1 | . | TGTGCCAGCAGTGAACGGGGGTATCTTGAGGAGCAGTACTTC | CASSERGYLEEQYF
TRBJ2-1 | . | TRBV4-1 | TRBD2 | TGCGCCAGCAGCCAAGCACTAGCGGGGGACAATGAGCAGTTCTTC | CASSQALAGDNEQFF
TRBJ2-1 | . | TRBV9 | . | TGTGCCAGCAGCGCCCAGGAGTCAGTACTAGGCCACAATGAGCAGTTCTTC | CASSAQESVLGHNEQFF
TRBJ1-3 | . | TRBV15 | . | TGTGCCACCAGCAGAGATATCGTTAGTGACAGCTCTGGAAACACCATATATTTT | CATSRDIVSDSSGNTIYF
TRBJ1-5 | . | TRBV6-4 | . | TGTGCCAGCAGTGAGGCGGCGAACGGCAATCAGCCCCAGCATTTT | CASSEAANGNQPQHF
TRBJ1-5 | . | TRBV7-9 | TRBD1 | TGTGCCAGCAGCCCGGACAGGGGGGGTTATCAGCCCCAGCATTTT | CASSPDRGGYQPQHF
TRBJ2-7 | . | TRBV3-1/TRBV3-2 | TRBD2 | TGTGCCAGCAGCAAGGCCCTCCGGGGGGAGGGCGGCAACGAGCAGTACTTC | CASSKALRGEGGNEQYF
TRBJ2-3 | . | TRBV7-3 | TRBD2 | TGTGCCAGCAGCCGGACCGGACTAGCGGGAGTTAATCCCACAGATACGCAGTATTTT | CASSRTGLAGVNPTDTQYF
TRBJ2-3 | . | TRBV11-3 | . | TGTGCCAGCAGCTCAAACAGCCTCACAGATACGCAGTATTTT | CASSSNSLTDTQYF
TRBJ1-1 | . | TRBV2 | . | TGTGCCAGCGGTCCTTGGGGAGGTGAAGCTTTCTTT | CASGPWGGEAFF
TRBJ2-5 | . | TRBV7-9 | TRBD2 | TGTGCCAGCAGCAATGGACTAGCGGGGACGAATCTTGAAGAGACCCAGTACTTC | CASSNGLAGTNLEETQYF
TRBJ2-5 | . | TRBV5-1 | TRBD1 | TGCGCCAGCAGCCCACCGACAGGGCGGGAGACCCAGTACTTC | CASSPPTGRETQYF
TRBJ1-5 | . | TRBV6-5 | . | TGTGCCAGCAGCCTACAGGGAAGGAGCAATCAGCCCCAGCATTTT | CASSLQGRSNQPQHF
TRBJ2-1 | . | TRBV29-1 | TRBD2 | TGCAGCGTGTTGAGCGGGAGTAGCGACAATGAGCAGTTCTTC | CSVLSGSSDNEQFF
TRBJ2-1 | . | TRBV24-1 | TRBD1 | TGTGCCACCAGTGATAGTGGGACAGGGGACTACAATGAGCAGTTCTTC | CATSDSGTGDYNEQFF
TRBJ2-7 | . | TRBV9 | . | TGTGCCAGCAGCGTAGGTGGAGATCCTTACGAGCAGTACTTC | CASSVGGDPYEQYF
TRBJ2-7 | . | TRBV7-3 | TRBD1 | TGTGCCAGCAGCTCCGACAGGGGCGGAGAGCAGTACTTC | CASSSDRGGEQYF
TRBJ2-4 | few | TRBV19 | . | TGTGCCAGTAGTGGGGCAGATAAAAACATTCAGTACTTC | CASSGADKNIQYF
TRBJ1-1 | . | TRBV5-5 | TRBD1 | TGTGCCAGCATCCCATCAGACAGGGGGGGAGGCACTGAAGCTTTCTTT | CASIPSDRGGGTEAFF
TRBJ1-2 | . | TRBV6-2/TRBV6-3 | . | TGTGCCAGCAGTTACGCCGGGACTAACTATGGCTACACCTTC | CASSYAGTNYGYTF
TRBJ2-2 | . | TRBV4-1 | . | TGCGCCAGCAGCCAAGCCCAGAACACCGGGGAGCTGTTTTTT | CASSQAQNTGELFF
TRBJ2-2 | . | TRBV28 | TRBD1 | TGTGCCAGCAGTTCAAGCGGACAGGGAGGCACCGGGGAGCTGTTTTTT | CASSSSGQGGTGELFF
TRBJ1-1 | . | TRBV19 | . | TGTGCCAGTGTTGAGGATGGAGGGATGAACACTGAAGCTTTCTTT | CASVEDGGMNTEAFF
TRBJ1-6 | . | TRBV19 | . | TGTGCCAGTAGTATCCCCGACAGGTATAATTCACCCCTCCACTTT | CASSIPDRYNSPLHF
TRBJ2-5 | . | TRBV10-2 | TRBD2 | TGCGCCAGCAGTGAGGATGTCGGGAGCCCCGGGACTAGCGGAGAAGAGACCCAGTACTTC | CASSEDVGSPGTSGEETQYF